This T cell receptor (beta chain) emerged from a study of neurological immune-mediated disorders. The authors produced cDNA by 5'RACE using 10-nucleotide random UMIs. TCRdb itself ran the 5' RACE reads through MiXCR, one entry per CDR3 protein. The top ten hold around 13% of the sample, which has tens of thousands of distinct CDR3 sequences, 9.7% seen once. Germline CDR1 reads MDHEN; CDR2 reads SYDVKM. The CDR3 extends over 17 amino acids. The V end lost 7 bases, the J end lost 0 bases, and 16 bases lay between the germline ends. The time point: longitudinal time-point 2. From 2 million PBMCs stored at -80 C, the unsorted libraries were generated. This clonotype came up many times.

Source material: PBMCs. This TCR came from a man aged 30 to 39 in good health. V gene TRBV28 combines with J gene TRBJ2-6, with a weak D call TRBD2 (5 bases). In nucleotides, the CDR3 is TGTGCCAGCATTAACGGACTGGGATTCTCTGGGGCCAACGTCCTGACTTTC. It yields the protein CASINGLGFSGANVLTF.